These T cell receptor beta chains were read from a single sample in a study of blood T cells in healthy people across ages. One entry per CDR3 protein results from TCRdb running MiXCR on the 5' RACE reads. The sample lists approximately 960,000 distinct CDR3 sequences; 25% to 30% were seen once. This same sample was also taken into another study, of T cells of mothers and their children.

The sequenced sample was blood. These receptors were taken from a woman in her thirties or forties in good health. CDR3s include the opening cysteine and the closing phenylalanine or tryptophan. The D gene is left open where the match is weak. Where a row states a size, it is once, few, many or the class of an expanded clone; other rows omit it.

-	TRBJ1-2	-	TRBV29-1	TGCAGCGCCCAAAATGACATGGCTAACTATGGCTACACCTTC	CSAQNDMANYGYTF
few	TRBJ1-1	TRBD1	TRBV5-1	TGCGCCAGCAGATCAGGACAGGGTAACACTGAAGCTTTCTTT	CASRSGQGNTEAFF
few	TRBJ2-7	-	TRBV20-1	TGCAGTGCTCCGGACGGAGGGAGCTCCTACGAGCAGTACTTC	CSAPDGGSSYEQYF
-	TRBJ1-2	TRBD1	TRBV27	TGTGCCAGCAGTTTCCTCGGACAGGGGGCTTTTAACTATGGCTACACCTTC	CASSFLGQGAFNYGYTF
many	TRBJ1-2	-	TRBV4-2	TGTGCCAGCAGCCAAGACACTCTTGCGTATGGCTACACCTTC	CASSQDTLAYGYTF
-	TRBJ2-5	-	TRBV11-3	TGTGCCAGCAGCTCGGTGGACTCGCTCGGGACCCAGTACTTC	CASSSVDSLGTQYF
many	TRBJ2-3	-	TRBV9	TGTGCCAGCAGCGTAGGCACTCTCCTCACAGATACGCAGTATTTT	CASSVGTLLTDTQYF
few	TRBJ1-1	-	TRBV18	TGTGCCAGCTCACCTAGTGGGCGGGGGAGGATTGAAGCTTTCTTT	CASSPSGRGRIEAFF
many	TRBJ2-3	TRBD2	TRBV5-1	TGCGCCAGCAGCTTGAGAGCTAGCGGATCCACAGATACGCAGTATTTT	CASSLRASGSTDTQYF
once	TRBJ1-5	-	TRBV7-2	TGTGCCAGCAGCTTAGTATCATTCGGTCAGCCCCAGCATTTT	CASSLVSFGQPQHF
-	TRBJ1-1	-	TRBV29-1	TGCAGCGCCAAAGGGGTGTGGCCTGAAGCTTTCTTT	CSAKGVWPEAFF
few	TRBJ1-4	-	TRBV7-9	TGTGCCAGCAGCTTAGTTGCAGGGGAGGACGAAAAACTGTTTTTT	CASSLVAGEDEKLFF
-	TRBJ1-2	-	TRBV19	TGTGCCAGGAAACGGGACACCATCTATGGCTACACCTTC	CARKRDTIYGYTF
-	TRBJ1-3	-	TRBV7-6	TGTGCCAGCAGCTTAAGCCCGGACAGTGGCTCTGGAAACACCATATATTTT	CASSLSPDSGSGNTIYF
few	TRBJ1-1	TRBD1	TRBV20-1	TGCAGTGCTTCGACAGGGAGTACTGAAGCTTTCTTT	CSASTGSTEAFF
many	TRBJ2-7	TRBD2	TRBV29-1	TGCAGCGTTGACGCGGGAGACGAGCAGTACTTC	CSVDAGDEQYF
many	TRBJ1-2	TRBD1	TRBV29-1	TGCAGCGTCCGCTTTAGACAGGGTCGCAGCTACACCTTC	CSVRFRQGRSYTF
many	TRBJ2-4	-	TRBV12-3/TRBV12-4	TGTGCCAGCAGTCCAGCTGGGTTAGGTGGTGCCAAAAACATTCAGTACTTC	CASSPAGLGGAKNIQYF
-	TRBJ2-3	TRBD2	TRBV2	TGTGCCAGCAGTTCAACCGAACTGGAACTAATAGCGGGACCCCTGGGGGATACGCAGTATTTT	CASSSTELELIAGPLGDTQYF
-	TRBJ1-2	-	TRBV7-6	TGTGCCAGCAGCTTAATAGCGGGGGGAGGCTATGGCTACACCTTC	CASSLIAGGGYGYTF
many	TRBJ2-7	TRBD1	TRBV4-1	TGCGCCAGCAGCCAGACCGGGACAGGGTTAGAGCAGTACTTC	CASSQTGTGLEQYF
-	TRBJ2-5	-	TRBV7-2	TGTGCCAGCAGCTTTTCTTGGAGCCGGGGTCAAGAGACCCAGTACTTC	CASSFSWSRGQETQYF
few	TRBJ2-3	-	TRBV11-3	TGTGCCAGCCGGACGGACCTTAGCACAGATACGCAGTATTTT	CASRTDLSTDTQYF
many	TRBJ1-4	-	TRBV6-5	TGTGCCAGCAGCCAACGGGACATCTCATATGAAAAACTGTTTTTT	CASSQRDISYEKLFF
many	TRBJ1-2	-	TRBV5-1	TGCGCCAGCAGCTTTGGGGAGCCCGAATATGGCTACACCTTC	CASSFGEPEYGYTF
few	TRBJ2-1	-	TRBV14	TGTGCCAGCAGCCAGTGGGGGCTGGAGCAGTTCTTC	CASSQWGLEQFF
-	TRBJ1-5	-	TRBV2	TGTGCCAGCAAGGTCGTCAGGAATCAGCCCCAGCATTTT	CASKVVRNQPQHF
few	TRBJ2-1	-	TRBV4-1	TGCGCCAGCAGCCAAGATTTCGGCCCCCCGATCGACAATGAGCAGTTCTTC	CASSQDFGPPIDNEQFF
-	TRBJ1-5	-	TRBV5-1	TGCGCCAGCAGCTTGGGTAGACCCAATCAGCCCCAGCATTTT	CASSLGRPNQPQHF
many	TRBJ2-7	-	TRBV10-3	TGTGCCATCAGGGACCTACAGGCCTACGAGCAGTACTTC	CAIRDLQAYEQYF
few	TRBJ1-2	-	TRBV28	TGTGCCAGCAATCAGGGCAACTATGGCTACACCTTC	CASNQGNYGYTF
-	TRBJ2-5	-	TRBV5-1	TGCGCCAGCAGCTTGGCCTTGGAGGGAAAGACCCAGTACTTC	CASSLALEGKTQYF
many	TRBJ2-5	-	TRBV28	TGTGCCAGCAGTGTCTCCGGGGCGACAGAGACCCAGTACTTC	CASSVSGATETQYF
many	TRBJ1-2	TRBD1	TRBV6-4	TGTGCCACTCAGGGGGGGTACTATGGCTACACCTTC	CATQGGYYGYTF
-	TRBJ2-1	TRBD2	TRBV20-1	TGCAGTGCTAGAGATTTGCGGGAGGCTTACAATGAGCAGTTCTTC	CSARDLREAYNEQFF
-	TRBJ1-4	TRBD1	TRBV9	TGTGCCGGCAGCGTAGGAGACAGGGGAATAGGTAACGGAAAACTGTTTTTT	CAGSVGDRGIGNGKLFF
-	TRBJ2-1	TRBD2	TRBV7-2	TGTGCCAGCAGCTTAGTGGCTAGCGGGGGGGCCAATGAGCAGTTCTTC	CASSLVASGGANEQFF
-	TRBJ1-2	-	TRBV12-3/TRBV12-4	TGTGCCAGCAGCCGTTCGCCGGGACCCACCTATGGCTACACCTTC	CASSRSPGPTYGYTF
-	TRBJ2-1	-	TRBV7-2	TGTGCCAGCAGCTTAGGGGGAGGGGGCCCTGAGCAGTTCTTC	CASSLGGGGPEQFF
few	TRBJ2-5	TRBD2	TRBV6-1	TGTGCCAGCAGTGTTAGCGGGGGCCTTAGGGAGACCCAGTACTTC	CASSVSGGLRETQYF
-	TRBJ2-3	-	TRBV5-1	TGCGCCAGCAGCGATATTCAGGGCACAGATACGCAGTATTTT	CASSDIQGTDTQYF
-	TRBJ1-5	-	TRBV21-1	TGTGCCAGCAGCAAAGGAGGTGAGGGGTTTCAGCCCCAGCATTTT	CASSKGGEGFQPQHF
-	TRBJ2-1	TRBD2	TRBV5-6	TGTGCCAGCAGTCCTCAGCGGGGGCCGTACAATGAGCAGTTCTTC	CASSPQRGPYNEQFF
few	TRBJ2-1	TRBD2	TRBV25-1	TGTGCCAGCAGTGAAGCGGGTAGCGGGGGCCTTCGCTACAATGAGCAGTTCTTC	CASSEAGSGGLRYNEQFF
many	TRBJ1-4	-	TRBV10-3	TGTGCCATCAGCTCGGACGGAAGTAATGAAAAACTGTTTTTT	CAISSDGSNEKLFF
many	TRBJ2-7	TRBD2	TRBV20-1	TGCAGTGCGGTGGGACTAGCCCTAACCTACGAGCAGTACTTC	CSAVGLALTYEQYF
many	TRBJ1-6	-	TRBV4-1	TGCGCCAGCAGCCTTAATTATAATTCACCCCTCCACTTT	CASSLNYNSPLHF
few	TRBJ1-5	-	TRBV20-1	TGCAGTGCTAGTCCTTATGGGCGACCGACCCAGCATTTT	CSASPYGRPTQHF
-	TRBJ2-1	TRBD2	TRBV5-1	TGCGCCAGCAAGAGGGCTAGCGGGGCCAGCTCCTACAATGAGCAGTTCTTC	CASKRASGASSYNEQFF
-	TRBJ2-1	-	TRBV12-3/TRBV12-4	TGTGCCAGCAGTTTTGGGGCTGATAGAGGCAATGAGCAGTTCTTC	CASSFGADRGNEQFF
few	TRBJ2-7	-	TRBV7-9	TGTGCCAGCAGCTTAGCTCAGGACCCCGACGAGCAGTACTTC	CASSLAQDPDEQYF
few	TRBJ2-1	TRBD2	TRBV28	TGTGCCAGCAGTTTGAGTAGCGGGGGGGTCCAGGTTGAGCAGTTCTTC	CASSLSSGGVQVEQFF
few	TRBJ2-1	-	TRBV7-2	TGTGCCAGCAGCACAGCCGGGATATACCCCACGGATGAGCAGTTCTTC	CASSTAGIYPTDEQFF
-	TRBJ2-1	TRBD2	TRBV20-1	TGCAGTGCTAGAGGATTGGGGGGGGGCTCCTACAATGAGCAGTTCTTC	CSARGLGGGSYNEQFF
many	TRBJ2-7	-	TRBV11-2	TGTGCCAGCAGCTTAGACAGGGGTAAGGGCGAGCAGTACTTC	CASSLDRGKGEQYF
many	TRBJ2-1	-	TRBV3-1	TGTGCCAGCAGCCCCCGGAGGGCCAGTAATGAGCAGTTCTTC	CASSPRRASNEQFF
-	TRBJ2-7	-	TRBV15	TGTGCCGCCAGCACGGGGAGGGGGCCCGACGAGCAGTACTTC	CAASTGRGPDEQYF
-	TRBJ2-5	-	TRBV2	TGTGCCAGCCTTACAGGGAGCTTACAAGAGACCCAGTACTTC	CASLTGSLQETQYF
many	TRBJ1-2	TRBD1	TRBV4-1	TGCGCCAGCAGCCCCTTGGACCAGGGGGCCTTTGGCTACACCTTC	CASSPLDQGAFGYTF